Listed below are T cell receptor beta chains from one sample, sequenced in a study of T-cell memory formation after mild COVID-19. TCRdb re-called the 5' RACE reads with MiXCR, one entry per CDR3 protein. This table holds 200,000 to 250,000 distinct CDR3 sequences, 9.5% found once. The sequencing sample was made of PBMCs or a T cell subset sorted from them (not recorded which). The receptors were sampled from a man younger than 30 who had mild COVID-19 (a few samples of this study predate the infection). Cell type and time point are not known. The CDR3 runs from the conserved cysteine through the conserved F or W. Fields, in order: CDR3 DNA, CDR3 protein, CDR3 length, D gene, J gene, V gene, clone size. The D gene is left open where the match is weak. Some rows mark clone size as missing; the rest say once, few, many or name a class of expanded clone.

CDR3 DNA: TGTGCCTGGAGTGTCCCCCTGACCAGGCCCTACGAGCAGTACTTC
CDR3 protein: CAWSVPLTRPYEQYF
CDR3 length: 15
D gene: -
J gene: TRBJ2-7
V gene: TRBV30
clone size: -

CDR3 DNA: TGCAGCGTTGATGAGACCGGGATGTACACTGAAGCTTTCTTT
CDR3 protein: CSVDETGMYTEAFF
CDR3 length: 14
D gene: -
J gene: TRBJ1-1
V gene: TRBV29-1
clone size: -

CDR3 DNA: TGTGCCAGCAGCGCCGTCGACAGGGGTTGGACTGAAGCTTTCTTT
CDR3 protein: CASSAVDRGWTEAFF
CDR3 length: 15
D gene: TRBD1
J gene: TRBJ1-1
V gene: TRBV9
clone size: many

CDR3 DNA: TGCGCCAGCAGCCAGGTCCTAGCGGGGGACTACAATGAGCAGTTCTTC
CDR3 protein: CASSQVLAGDYNEQFF
CDR3 length: 16
D gene: TRBD2
J gene: TRBJ2-1
V gene: TRBV4-1
clone size: many

CDR3 DNA: TGCAGTGCTAGCGCCTTTGGAGGGAGCGGCGATTCACCCCTCCACTTT
CDR3 protein: CSASAFGGSGDSPLHF
CDR3 length: 16
D gene: -
J gene: TRBJ1-6
V gene: TRBV20-1
clone size: few

CDR3 DNA: TGTGCCATCAGTGAGTCAACCGGGGGCACAGATACGCAGTATTTT
CDR3 protein: CAISESTGGTDTQYF
CDR3 length: 15
D gene: -
J gene: TRBJ2-3
V gene: TRBV10-3
clone size: -

CDR3 DNA: TGTGCCAGCAGCCAACAGAGCTCTGGAAACACCATATATTTT
CDR3 protein: CASSQQSSGNTIYF
CDR3 length: 14
D gene: -
J gene: TRBJ1-3
V gene: TRBV5-5
clone size: many

CDR3 DNA: TGCAGCGTTGAACAGGGGATTCGGTATGGCTACACCTTC
CDR3 protein: CSVEQGIRYGYTF
CDR3 length: 13
D gene: -
J gene: TRBJ1-2
V gene: TRBV29-1
clone size: few

CDR3 DNA: TGTGCCAGCAGCTTAGGCGGGCTAGCGGGGGCCCACCGTGTGGAGACCCAGTACTTC
CDR3 protein: CASSLGGLAGAHRVETQYF
CDR3 length: 19
D gene: TRBD2
J gene: TRBJ2-5
V gene: TRBV7-9
clone size: -

CDR3 DNA: TGTGCCAGCACCCCAAGGATTCGGCGGGACACCGGGGAGCTGTTTTTT
CDR3 protein: CASTPRIRRDTGELFF
CDR3 length: 16
D gene: -
J gene: TRBJ2-2
V gene: TRBV5-5
clone size: few

CDR3 DNA: TGTGCCAGCAGCTTAGTTCAGGGTGGCGGAGAGCAGTTCTTC
CDR3 protein: CASSLVQGGGEQFF
CDR3 length: 14
D gene: -
J gene: TRBJ2-1
V gene: TRBV11-2
clone size: -

CDR3 DNA: TGCGCCAGCAGCCAACTGCCCGGACTGGCTAGCGAGCAGTTCTTC
CDR3 protein: CASSQLPGLASEQFF
CDR3 length: 15
D gene: -
J gene: TRBJ2-1
V gene: TRBV4-3
clone size: -

CDR3 DNA: TGTGCCATCAGCGGGACTAGCGGCGCGAACACCGGGGAGCTGTTTTTT
CDR3 protein: CAISGTSGANTGELFF
CDR3 length: 16
D gene: TRBD2
J gene: TRBJ2-2
V gene: TRBV10-3
clone size: -

CDR3 DNA: TGTGCCAGCAGCTTAGGAGACAGGGGAGCTGGAAACACCATATATTTT
CDR3 protein: CASSLGDRGAGNTIYF
CDR3 length: 16
D gene: TRBD1
J gene: TRBJ1-3
V gene: TRBV7-2
clone size: few

CDR3 DNA: TGTGCCACCAGGGACAGGGAGTTAGGGACCCAGCATTTT
CDR3 protein: CATRDRELGTQHF
CDR3 length: 13
D gene: TRBD1
J gene: TRBJ1-5
V gene: TRBV24-1
clone size: -

CDR3 DNA: TGTGCCAGCAGTCCCGTGACAGGCCACACTGAAGCTTTCTTT
CDR3 protein: CASSPVTGHTEAFF
CDR3 length: 14
D gene: -
J gene: TRBJ1-1
V gene: TRBV25-1
clone size: once

CDR3 DNA: TGCAGTGCGACCTCTAGCGGGGTCTCAGATACGCAGTATTTT
CDR3 protein: CSATSSGVSDTQYF
CDR3 length: 14
D gene: TRBD2
J gene: TRBJ2-3
V gene: TRBV20-1
clone size: -